This T cell receptor (beta chain) is from a study of early T cells in non-severe SARS-CoV-2 infection. Study information: Chains from this unsorted whole-blood bulk RNA could not be paired. Study-wide results and caveats: Private and CD4 specificities were missed by VDJdb matching, skewed to anti-spike CD8.

This clonotype was seen many times. The antigen remains undetermined. Unique molecular identifiers were attached to individual cDNA molecules. TCRdb re-analysed the 5' RACE reads in MiXCR, keeping a single row per CDR3 protein. The sample holds roughly 97,000 distinct CDR3 sequences, 11% seen once. The clonotype originates from an adult who was a healthcare worker with PCR-confirmed SARS-CoV-2 infection or an uninfected control (not recorded which). The sequenced sample was whole blood, obtained at baseline.

In DNA, the CDR3 is TGTGCCAGCAGTTTAATCCTCACAGGGGCTCTGAACACTGAAGCTTTCTTT. Amino acids: CASSLILTGALNTEAFF. The chain joins TRBV12-3 or TRBV12-4 to TRBJ1-1; 7 bases line up with TRBD1. The CDR3 totals 17 residues. Germline trimming cut 2 bases from V and 0 bases from J; bases unmatched to any gene: 9.